This T cell receptor (beta chain) was identified in a study of T cell repertoires in cytomegalovirus infection. As for the study in general: TCR beta signatures that were public indicated CMV infection and matching HLA type.

TCRdb re-derived calls from the reads in MiXCR, one entry per CDR3 protein. This sample has over 200,000 distinct CDR3 sequences; roughly 15% occur once, and the top ten carry 7% to 9.5%. The germline V gene encodes CDR1 SGHDT and CDR2 YYEEEE. CDR3 length: 16 residues. V was clipped by 3 bases and J by 4 bases; unmatched bases: 10. The clonotype comes from a human donor in good health (CMV status not recorded). Some clones in this sample may be carry-over from other donors' samples. The rearrangement uses TRBV5-6 and TRBJ1-1; TRBD1 matches at 9 bases. Material for sequencing was PBMCs. For the CDR3, the DNA is TGTGCCAGCAGCTACTCTTCGGGACAGGGAAGCACTGAAGCTTTCTTT. Its protein is CASSYSSGQGSTEAFF.